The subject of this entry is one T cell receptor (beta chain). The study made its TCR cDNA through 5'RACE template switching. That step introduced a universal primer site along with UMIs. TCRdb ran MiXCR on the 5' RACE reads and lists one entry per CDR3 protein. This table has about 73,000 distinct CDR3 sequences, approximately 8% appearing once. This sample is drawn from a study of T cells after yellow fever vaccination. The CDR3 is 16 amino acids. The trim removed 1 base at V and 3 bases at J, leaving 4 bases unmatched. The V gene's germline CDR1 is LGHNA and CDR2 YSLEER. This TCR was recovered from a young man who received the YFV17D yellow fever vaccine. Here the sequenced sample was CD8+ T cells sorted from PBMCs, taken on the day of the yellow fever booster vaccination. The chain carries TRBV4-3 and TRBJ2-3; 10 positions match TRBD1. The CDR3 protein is CASSQAVGQGTDTQYF. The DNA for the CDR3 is TGCGCCAGCAGCCAAGCGGTGGGACAGGGGACAGATACGCAGTATTTT.